Listed here are 8 T cell receptor beta chains from one sample, sequenced in a study of blood T cell repertoires in COVID-19. Only in-frame clones appear in the TCRdb table, and some are missing; sequencing was by immunoSEQ multiplex PCR. Of 200,000 to 250,000 clones listed, over 75% were seen once; the top ten hold 1.9%. The specimen sequenced was peripheral blood. The receptors originated from a man aged 35-49 years with active or convalescent COVID-19.

V usage is TRBV28 and J usage is TRBJ1-2; maybe TRBD1 (5 bases). This CDR3 has 13 amino acids. The V end was cut by 6 bases, the J end by 6 bases, with 14 bases between. Germline assignment: CDR1 MDHEN and CDR2 SYDVKM. The chain's CDR3 is CASRLDKADGYTF. CDR3 bases: TGTGCCAGCAGACTGGACAAGGCGGATGGCTACACCTTC.

V usage is TRBV2 and J usage is TRBJ1-5; the D gene is possibly TRBD1 (6 bases). The CDR3 sequence is 15 residues long. The germline V gene has CDR1 SNHLY and CDR2 FYNNEI. V shed 5 bases and J shed 0 bases, with 11 bases lying between them. The CDR3 region is CASSFYRDSNQPQHF. The CDR3 coding sequence is TGTGCCAGCAGTTTTTACAGGGATAGCAATCAGCCCCAGCATTTT.

The chain links TRBV30 to TRBJ2-4; TRBD2 matches 9 bases. Germline V gene sequence: CDR1 GTSNPN, CDR2 SVGIG (reference sequence). The CDR3 totals 16 residues. With V trimmed by 0 bases and J by 7 bases, 10 bases remained unmatched. CDR3 DNA sequence: TGTGCCTGGAGTGTAAGGCTAGCGGGGAGTAACAACATTCAGTACTTC. Protein sequence: CAWSVRLAGSNNIQYF.

The rearrangement links TRBV28 to TRBJ1-5; D unclear. Trimming removed 11 bases from V and 1 base from J, with 15 bases in between. The CDR3 extends over 14 amino acids. Germline CDR1 reads MDHEN; CDR2 reads SYDVKM. CDR3 sequence (DNA): TGTGCCGGCAATCCGGGAGGAAGCAATCAGCCCCAGCATTTT. Its translation: CAGNPGGSNQPQHF. The variable domain in full, completed from reference TRBV28 and TRBJ1-5, reads DVKVTQSSRYLVKRTGEKVFLECVQDMDHENMFWYRQDPGLGLRLIYFSYDVKMKEKGDIPEGYSVSREKKERFSLILESASTNQTSMYLCAGNPGGSNQPQHFGDGTRLSIL.

The chain employs TRBV29-1 and TRBJ2-1; TRBD2 aligns across 13 bases. Germline V CDR1 and CDR2: SQVTM, ANQGSEA. With 4 bases clipped from V and 6 bases from J, the junction kept 6 bases outside the gene matches. The CDR3 consists of 15 residues. The CDR3 DNA reads as TGCAGCGTTGTAAAACTAGCGGGAGGGAGCAATGAGCAGTTCTTC. This gives the protein CSVVKLAGGSNEQFF.

V is TRBV28 and J is TRBJ1-1; D unclear. The CDR3 spans 13 residues. The V end lost 5 bases, the J end lost 5 bases, and 12 bases lay between the germline ends. Germline loops: CDR1 MDHEN, CDR2 SYDVKM. The CDR3 protein is CASSEGLGTEAFF. Written as DNA, the CDR3 is TGTGCCAGCAGTGAGGGCTTGGGAACTGAAGCTTTCTTT.

The genes are TRBV20-1 and TRBJ1-1; 7 bases agree with TRBD1. The germline V gene has CDR1 DFQATT and CDR2 SNEGSKA (reference sequence). Unmatched junction bases numbered 1, after V lost 5 bases and J lost 7 bases. This CDR3 contains 10 residues. CDR3 nucleotide sequence: TGCAGTGCTGGACAGGTTGAAGCTTTCTTT. Protein product: CSAGQVEAFF.

The chain joins TRBV2 to TRBJ2-2, with a possible D match to TRBD1 (6 bases). The CDR3 has 15 amino acids. With 6 bases removed from V and 2 bases from J, the gap between germline ends came to 13 bases. From germline, CDR1 is SNHLY and CDR2 FYNNEI. CDR3 residues: CASSFVRGNTGELFF. CDR3 sequence (DNA): TGTGCCAGCAGCTTCGTCAGGGGAAACACCGGGGAGCTGTTTTTT.